Sequencing of this TCR beta chain was carried out in a study of blood T cell repertoires in COVID-19. The overall study: Researchers got acute and convalescent COVID-19 samples from the United States, Italy and Spain.

V gave up 5 bases and J gave up 8 bases; unmatched junction bases: 4. This CDR3 comprises 12 residues. Germline CDR1 and CDR2: MDHEN and SYDVKM. Method: immunoSEQ multiplex PCR; TCRdb's copy keeps in-frame clones and lacks some. The table has 400,000 to 550,000 clones, 87% seen once; the top ten hold roughly 1.8%. In terms of age and location, participants ranged from roughly 18 to 95 years and lived in approximately 24 US areas. This chain joins TRBV28 and TRBJ1-2; 8 bases line up with TRBD1. Sequenced material: PBMCs or T cells enriched from blood (not recorded which). The sequence was obtained from a woman under 30 with acute COVID-19. The chain's CDR3 is CASSSGQGGYTF. In DNA, the CDR3 is TGTGCCAGCAGTAGCGGACAGGGCGGCTACACCTTC.